These 32 T cell receptor beta chains came from one sample sequenced in a study of blood T cell repertoires in COVID-19. The repertoire was sequenced with immunoSEQ multiplex PCR; TCRdb's copy has only in-frame clones and lacks some. The profile shows approximately 120,000 clones, almost 80% of them singletons. Material: peripheral blood. These receptors were obtained from a human donor in a cohort sampled during active COVID-19.

The chain employs TRBV27 and TRBJ2-1; 7 bases match TRBD1. CDR1 is MNHEY, CDR2 SMNVEV, per germline (reference sequence). The V and J ends lost 5 bases and 7 bases, in that order; junction bases with no gene match: 14. CDR3 length equals 16 residues. The CDR3 here is CASSTQGYRGGNEQFF. CDR3 in DNA: TGTGCCAGCAGTACCCAAGGATACAGGGGCGGGAATGAGCAGTTCTTC.

The chain uses TRBV10-3 and TRBJ2-5; D is perhaps TRBD1 (6 bases). Germline V gives CDR1 ENHRY, CDR2 SYGVKD. Trimming removed 4 bases at V and 1 base at J, with 7 bases between. The CDR3 is 13 residues long. The CDR3 DNA sequence: TGTGCCATCAGTGCAGGGGTCCAAGAGACCCAGTACTTC. It specifies CAISAGVQETQYF.

The chain is built from TRBV7-8 and TRBJ2-1; D unresolved. The CDR3 runs 14 residues. Trimming took off 5 bases at V and 0 bases at J, with 8 bases between the two ends. Germline loops: CDR1 SGHVS, CDR2 FQNEAQ. The CDR3 region has the DNA TGTGCCAGCAGCCCACAGAGCTCCTACAATGAGCAGTTCTTC. It specifies CASSPQSSYNEQFF.

The chain combines TRBV7-2 with TRBJ2-7; a possible D gene is TRBD2 (6 bases). Trimming stripped 5 bases from V and 0 bases from J, with 11 bases between. The germline CDR1 and CDR2 sequences are SGHTA and FQGNSA. The CDR3 totals 14 residues. CDR3 bases: TGTGCCAGCAGCCCCGGGGGAAGCTCCTACGAGCAGTACTTC. Its translation is CASSPGGSSYEQYF.

This clone was seen a few times. The chain is built from TRBV7-9 and TRBJ1-1; TRBD1 aligns across 7 bases. Germline trimming cut 5 bases from V and 4 bases from J; bases unmatched to any gene: 7. This CDR3 region has 14 residues. Per germline, CDR1 SEHNR and CDR2 FQNEAQ (reference sequence). The CDR3, as DNA: TGTGCCAGCAGCCTTCTGACAGGGAGCACTGAAGCTTTCTTT. Protein sequence: CASSLLTGSTEAFF.

This clone showed up just once. CDR3 in DNA: TGTGCCAGCAGTTACTCGAGCGGGACCCCCTACAATGAGCAGTTCTTC. Its protein is CASSYSSGTPYNEQFF. The V call is TRBV6-2 or TRBV6-3, the J call TRBJ2-1, with TRBD2 identical over 7 bases. With V trimmed by 0 bases and J by 2 bases, 4 bases remained unmatched. The CDR3 contains 16 residues. Germline V gene sequence: CDR1 MNHEY, CDR2 SVGEGT.

The CDR3 nucleotides read TGTGCCAGCAGCGGAGGACAGGGGGCGGCAAGCACTAATCAGCCCCAGCATTTT. This sequence encodes CASSGGQGAASTNQPQHF. The chain carries TRBV9 and TRBJ1-5; TRBD1 agrees at 11 bases. The length of the CDR3 is 18 residues. Germline V gene lookup returns CDR1 SGDLS and CDR2 YYNGEE. Trimming took 3 bases from V and 4 from J; bases not matched to a gene: 12.

This clone was detected ten times or more. The chain combines TRBV9 with TRBJ1-2; D gene ambiguous. Between the trimmed V and J ends, which lost 3 bases and 4 bases, there was a span of 10 bases. This CDR3 is 13 amino acids long. Germline assignment: CDR1 SGDLS and CDR2 YYNGEE. In DNA form, the CDR3 reads TGTGCCAGCAGCGCGCAGGATTCCTATGGCTACACCTTC. This codes for CASSAQDSYGYTF.

The rearrangement uses TRBV30 and TRBJ1-2; weak D call: TRBD1 (6 bases). The CDR3 is 12 amino acids. Germline V gene lookup returns CDR1 GTSNPN and CDR2 SVGIG (reference sequence). Trimming shortened V by 1 base and J by 6 bases, and 9 bases separated the two germline ends. The DNA of the CDR3 is TGTGCCTGGAGTGCCAGGGGTGATGGCTACACCTTC. It specifies CAWSARGDGYTF.

The chain employs TRBV3-1 (or the pseudogene TRBV3-2) and TRBJ1-1; tentatively, D is TRBD1 (5 bases). Trimming pared 6 bases from V and 6 bases from J, leaving 11 bases between. The CDR3 is 12 residues long. CDR1 is LGHDT, CDR2 YNNKEL, per germline (reference sequence). CDR3 in DNA: TGTGCCAGCAGTCCCCAGGGCCCTGAAGCTTTCTTT. This translates into CASSPQGPEAFF.

V is TRBV27 and J is TRBJ2-6; perhaps TRBD1 as D (5 bases). CDR3 length: 14 amino acids. Germline-derived CDR1 and CDR2 are MNHEY and SMNVEV (reference sequence). Trimming took 7 bases from V and 0 from J, leaving 7 bases between them. CDR3 loop: CASKRGSGANVLTF. CDR3 DNA sequence: TGTGCCAGCAAAAGGGGCTCTGGGGCCAACGTCCTGACTTTC.

V and J are TRBV7-2 and TRBJ2-1, with a weak D call TRBD2 (6 bases). The CDR3 contains 14 residues. Trimming removed 2 bases from V and 9 bases from J, with 14 bases in between. From germline, CDR1 is SGHTA and CDR2 FQGNSA. The CDR3 nucleotides read TGTGCCAGCAGCTTAATTGGCGGGAAAGGTGAGCAGTTCTTC. This translates into CASSLIGGKGEQFF.

The V call is TRBV18, the J call TRBJ1-5; D uncertain. Germline lookup yields CDR1 KGHSH and CDR2 LQKENI. The CDR3 consists of 13 residues. V was pared by 4 bases and J by 3 bases, with 7 bases between. The CDR3 region has the DNA TGTGCCAGCTCACGTGACAACAATCAGCCCCAGCATTTT. Protein: CASSRDNNQPQHF.

The rearrangement joins TRBV27 to TRBJ2-7, with D perhaps TRBD1 (6 bases). V dropped 7 bases and J dropped 7 bases, with 20 bases sitting between them. Per germline, CDR1 MNHEY and CDR2 SMNVEV (reference sequence). CDR3 length: 14 residues. The chain's CDR3 is CASKGDVETGEQYF. The CDR3 DNA is TGTGCCAGCAAGGGGGACGTTGAGACGGGGGAGCAGTACTTC.

The CDR3 DNA is TGTGCCAGCAGCTCCTCGGACAGGTCACGATCCATGAACACTGAAGCTTTCTTT. It codes for CASSSSDRSRSMNTEAFF. The rearrangement uses TRBV7-3 and TRBJ1-1, with 7 nucleotides matching TRBD1. This CDR3 is built from 18 residues. The germline CDR1 and CDR2 sequences are SGHTA and FQGTGA. The trim removed 4 bases at V and 0 bases at J, leaving 14 bases unmatched. Looking up the rest from reference TRBV7-3 and TRBJ1-1 gives the full variable domain: GAGVSQTPSNKVTEKGKYVELRCDPISGHTALYWYRQSLGQGPEFLIYFQGTGAADDSGLPNDRFFAVRPEGSVSTLKIQRTERGDSAVYLCASSSSDRSRSMNTEAFFGQGTRLTVV.

In its sample, this clone was seen a few times. This chain connects TRBV9 to TRBJ2-7; D might be TRBD1 (6 bases). CDR3 length: 15 residues. Trimming took off 0 bases at V and 5 bases at J, with 15 bases between the two ends. Germline V lookup: CDR1 SGDLS, CDR2 YYNGEE. CDR3 amino acids: CASSVAYTGRDEQYF. The CDR3 bases are TGTGCCAGCAGCGTAGCTTACACAGGGCGGGACGAGCAGTACTTC.

This chain links TRBV15 with TRBJ2-7, with D uncertain. Germline lookup yields CDR1 LNHNV and CDR2 YYDKDF (reference sequence). This CDR3 contains 12 residues. Trimming took off 4 bases at V and 5 bases at J, with 9 bases between the two ends. In nucleotides, the CDR3 is TGTGCCACCAGCAAAGCCGATCACGAGCAGTACTTC. This encodes CATSKADHEQYF.

This chain links TRBV4-3 with TRBJ2-2; TRBD1 matches at 8 bases. With V trimmed by 1 base and J by 0 bases, 4 bases remained unmatched. The CDR3 loop spans 17 amino acids. CDR1 is LGHNA, CDR2 YSLEER, per germline. The CDR3 sequence: CASSQAWTGTNTGELFF. The CDR3 DNA follows: TGCGCCAGCAGCCAAGCTTGGACAGGGACGAACACCGGGGAGCTGTTTTTT.

The chain links TRBV30 to TRBJ1-2; D perhaps matches TRBD1 (6 bases). Germline CDR1 is GTSNPN and CDR2 is SVGIG (reference sequence). The CDR3 has 15 amino acids. The V and J ends lost 1 base and 4 bases respectively, with 16 bases between them. CDR3 bases: TGTGCCTGGAGTGCTACGATCGGACAGTCCTATGGCTACACCTTC. It translates to CAWSATIGQSYGYTF.

The V and J genes are TRBV29-1 and TRBJ1-1, with no clear D. CDR3 length: 13 amino acids. Between the trimmed V and J ends, which lost 2 bases and 0 bases, there was a span of 7 bases. Germline lookup yields CDR1 SQVTM and CDR2 ANQGSEA. The CDR3 DNA reads TGCAGCGTTGAAACGCAGATGAACACTGAAGCTTTCTTT. This sequence encodes CSVETQMNTEAFF.

V and J are TRBV28 and TRBJ1-2; D uncertain. Germline loops: CDR1 MDHEN, CDR2 SYDVKM. The V gene lost 3 bases and the J gene lost 8 bases, with 10 bases spanning the gap. CDR3 length equals 12 residues. CDR3 sequence: CASSFPLRGYTF. Written as DNA, the CDR3 is TGTGCCAGCAGTTTCCCTCTAAGAGGCTACACCTTC.

The chain couples TRBV2 to TRBJ2-1, with 10 bases fitting TRBD2. Per germline, CDR1 SNHLY and CDR2 FYNNEI. This CDR3 has 15 amino acids. Trimming removed 6 bases from V and 3 bases from J; junction bases left unmatched: 5. The CDR3 reads CASRTGTSDYNEQFF. The CDR3 region has the DNA TGTGCCAGCAGGACGGGGACTAGCGACTACAATGAGCAGTTCTTC.

The genes are TRBV28 and TRBJ1-5; 9 bases agree with TRBD1. Germline CDR1 reads MDHEN; CDR2 reads SYDVKM. This CDR3 spans 17 amino acids. V lost 5 bases and J lost 2; bases outside the gene matches: 10. The CDR3 is CASSLPKGQGGNQPQHF. The CDR3 DNA sequence: TGTGCCAGCAGTCTCCCGAAGGGACAGGGTGGCAATCAGCCCCAGCATTTT.

The chain joins TRBV3-1 (or the pseudogene TRBV3-2) to TRBJ1-1; TRBD1 matches 8 bases. Germline loops: CDR1 LGHDT, CDR2 YNNKEL (reference sequence). Trimming at V came to 3 bases and at J to 7 bases, leaving 13 bases not matched to a gene. The CDR3 sequence is 16 residues long. CDR3 in DNA: TGTGCCAGCAGCCATACTGGACAGGGCGGGAATGGTGAAGCTTTCTTT. Its protein product is CASSHTGQGGNGEAFF.

This sequence joins TRBV20-1 and TRBJ2-1, with D possibly matching TRBD2 (5 bases). The CDR3 loop spans 13 amino acids. Trimming pared 3 bases from V and 9 bases from J, leaving 15 bases between. The germline CDR1 and CDR2 sequences are DFQATT and SNEGSKA (reference sequence). CDR3 protein: CSASLHSVGEQFF. CDR3 in DNA: TGCAGTGCTAGTTTACATAGCGTGGGTGAGCAGTTCTTC.

The chain is built from TRBV6-2 or TRBV6-3 and TRBJ1-1; no clear D. CDR3 length: 14 amino acids. Germline V gives CDR1 MNHEY, CDR2 SVGEGT. V shed 5 bases and J shed 0 bases, with 10 bases lying between them. Here the CDR3 reads CASSIRGMNTEAFF. The DNA for the CDR3 is TGTGCCAGCAGTATTCGGGGAATGAACACTGAAGCTTTCTTT.

J is TRBJ1-2 and V is TRBV29-1, with D possibly matching TRBD1 (5 bases). Deletions cut 1 base from V and 4 bases from J, with 7 bases between. The germline V gene encodes CDR1 SQVTM and CDR2 ANQGSEA. The CDR3 contains 12 residues. For the CDR3, the DNA is TGCAGCGTTGAAGTCGGGGGCTATGGCTACACCTTC. This gives the protein CSVEVGGYGYTF.

Only one count was recorded for this clone. The genes are TRBV6-2 or TRBV6-3 and TRBJ2-7; TRBD1 aligns across 10 bases. The CDR3 runs 16 residues. CDR1 MNHEY and CDR2 SVGEGT come from the germline V gene. J lost 5 bases, V lost 0 bases, and 7 bases had no gene match. The CDR3 region has the DNA TGTGCCAGCAGTTACTCCCCCGACAGGGGGCAACACGAGCAGTACTTC. This translates into CASSYSPDRGQHEQYF.

This clone has only one observation. The V call is TRBV19, the J call TRBJ2-1, with TRBD2 identical over 7 bases. V shed 5 bases, J shed 2 bases, and the junction held 6 bases outside the gene matches. The CDR3 has 15 amino acids. Germline V CDR1 and CDR2: LNHDA, SQIVND (reference sequence). CDR3 nucleotides: TGTGCCAGTAGTCCTTCGGGACTACCCTACAATGAGCAGTTCTTC. This gives the protein CASSPSGLPYNEQFF.

This chain links TRBV30 with TRBJ2-5, with D tentatively TRBD1 (6 bases). Germline lookup yields CDR1 GTSNPN and CDR2 SVGIG (reference sequence). There are 13 residues in the CDR3. V lost 3 bases and J 4 bases, leaving 12 bases between the germline ends. The CDR3 loop is CAWRETGLETQYF. CDR3 sequence (DNA): TGTGCCTGGAGGGAAACAGGGTTAGAGACCCAGTACTTC.

This clone showed up just once. J is TRBJ1-4 and V is TRBV19; perhaps TRBD1 as D (5 bases). The ends were cut back, 1 base at V and 6 bases at J, with 12 bases in the middle. The CDR3 has 15 amino acids. Germline values: CDR1 LNHDA, CDR2 SQIVND (reference sequence). CDR3 bases: TGTGCCAGTAGTATAGGAAGGGGCGTGGATGAAAAACTGTTTTTT. The encoded protein is CASSIGRGVDEKLFF.

This clone was observed a single time. The gene calls are TRBV6-5 and TRBJ1-1; D not certain. CDR3 length: 11 amino acids. Germline lookup yields CDR1 MNHEY and CDR2 SVGAGI. Trimming cost V 7 bases and J 6 bases, with 9 bases left between them. The CDR3 protein is CASTPLSEAFF. The CDR3 coding sequence is TGTGCCAGCACCCCTCTCTCTGAAGCTTTCTTT.